This is a list of T cell receptor beta chains from one sample in a study of T-cell memory formation after mild COVID-19. In TCRdb, the 5' RACE reads were re-called with MiXCR into one record per CDR3 protein. Of roughly 610,000 distinct CDR3 sequences listed, about 18% are singletons. Sequencing input: PBMCs or a T cell subset sorted from them (not recorded which). The receptor set was obtained from an adult woman who had mild COVID-19 (a few samples of this study predate the infection). Cell type and time point are not known. The CDR3 runs from the conserved cysteine through the conserved F or W. The order of the fields is J gene, D gene, V gene, clone size, CDR3 length, CDR3 protein, CDR3 DNA. A D gene is named only where the DNA matches it firmly. The size entry is marked missing in some rows and otherwise reads once, few, many or a size class.

J: TRBJ1-1
D: NA
V: TRBV7-9
size: NA
length: 8
CDR3: CASSQAFF
DNA: TGTGCCAGCAGCCAAGCTTTCTTT

J: TRBJ2-3
D: NA
V: TRBV5-6
size: NA
length: 14
CDR3: CPSSGGTAGDTQYF
DNA: TGTCCCAGCAGCGGTGGGACAGCGGGAGATACGCAGTATTTT

J: TRBJ2-5
D: NA
V: TRBV7-2
size: NA
length: 18
CDR3: CASSKRVWQGRLSETQYF
DNA: TGTGCCAGCAGCAAACGGGTATGGCAGGGACGATTGTCGGAGACCCAGTACTTC

J: TRBJ1-1
D: NA
V: TRBV2
size: few
length: 13
CDR3: CASTPGLNTEAFF
DNA: TGTGCCAGCACTCCGGGACTGAACACTGAAGCTTTCTTT

J: TRBJ2-7
D: TRBD2
V: TRBV7-9
size: NA
length: 13
CDR3: CASSLAGTNEQYF
DNA: TGTGCCAGCAGCTTAGCGGGGACTAACGAGCAGTACTTC

J: TRBJ2-1
D: NA
V: TRBV5-1
size: NA
length: 14
CDR3: CASSLPDRVGEQFF
DNA: TGCGCCAGCAGCTTACCCGACAGAGTTGGAGAGCAGTTCTTC

J: TRBJ2-3
D: TRBD2
V: TRBV7-8
size: NA
length: 20
CDR3: CASSLALVRGGHEATDTQYF
DNA: TGTGCCAGCAGCTTAGCTTTGGTGCGGGGGGGTCATGAGGCGACAGATACGCAGTATTTT

J: TRBJ2-7
D: NA
V: TRBV7-9
size: many
length: 11
CDR3: CASSSPGEQYF
DNA: TGTGCCAGCAGCTCACCGGGGGAGCAGTACTTC

J: TRBJ1-6
D: TRBD1
V: TRBV20-1
size: few
length: 15
CDR3: CSARTGDSSNSPLHF
DNA: TGCAGTGCTAGGACAGGGGATAGTAGTAATTCACCCCTCCACTTT

J: TRBJ1-1
D: NA
V: TRBV28
size: few
length: 13
CDR3: CASSRRQYTEAFF
DNA: TGTGCCAGCAGTCGTAGACAGTACACTGAAGCTTTCTTT

J: TRBJ2-7
D: NA
V: TRBV10-3
size: few
length: 13
CDR3: CAISEGRPYEQYF
DNA: TGTGCCATCAGTGAGGGCAGGCCCTACGAGCAGTACTTC

J: TRBJ2-2
D: NA
V: TRBV11-1
size: NA
length: 15
CDR3: CASSLNGANTGELFF
DNA: TGTGCCAGCAGCTTAAACGGAGCCAACACCGGGGAGCTGTTTTTT

J: TRBJ1-1
D: NA
V: TRBV18
size: few
length: 17
CDR3: CASSRQWARGEGTEAFF
DNA: TGTGCCAGCTCACGACAGTGGGCTAGAGGTGAGGGCACTGAAGCTTTCTTT

J: TRBJ1-1
D: TRBD1
V: TRBV3-1
size: NA
length: 14
CDR3: CASSFTGGKTEAFF
DNA: TGTGCCAGCAGCTTCACAGGGGGGAAGACTGAAGCTTTCTTT

J: TRBJ2-7
D: NA
V: TRBV28
size: NA
length: 15
CDR3: CASSWGVAVTYEQYF
DNA: TGTGCCAGCAGTTGGGGGGTAGCCGTCACCTACGAGCAGTACTTC

J: TRBJ1-1
D: NA
V: TRBV9
size: few
length: 12
CDR3: CASSVEGSEAFF
DNA: TGTGCCAGCAGCGTAGAAGGATCGGAAGCTTTCTTT

J: TRBJ2-2
D: NA
V: TRBV10-3
size: few
length: 13
CDR3: CAISDPNTGELFF
DNA: TGTGCCATCAGCGATCCGAACACCGGGGAGCTGTTTTTT

J: TRBJ2-7
D: TRBD1
V: TRBV7-9
size: many
length: 11
CDR3: CASSSGQVSHF
DNA: TGTGCCAGCAGCTCGGGACAGGTCTCTCACTTC

J: TRBJ1-5
D: NA
V: TRBV7-8
size: few
length: 18
CDR3: CASSLVISGRGLGQPQHF
DNA: TGTGCCAGCAGCTTAGTGATCTCGGGACGGGGCCTCGGTCAGCCCCAGCATTTT

J: TRBJ2-7
D: NA
V: TRBV6-2/TRBV6-3
size: many
length: 12
CDR3: CASRDRGYEQYF
DNA: TGTGCCAGCCGAGATCGGGGCTACGAGCAGTACTTC

J: TRBJ2-7
D: TRBD2
V: TRBV20-1
size: NA
length: 16
CDR3: CSARGPSGGTYYEQYF
DNA: TGCAGTGCTAGAGGCCCTAGCGGGGGGACATACTACGAGCAGTACTTC

J: TRBJ1-1
D: NA
V: TRBV7-9
size: NA
length: 15
CDR3: CASSLDPGRGPEAFF
DNA: TGTGCCAGCAGCTTAGATCCAGGGAGAGGGCCTGAAGCTTTCTTT

J: TRBJ2-1
D: NA
V: TRBV4-1
size: few
length: 14
CDR3: CASSQEFAPNEQFF
DNA: TGCGCCAGCAGCCAAGAATTTGCCCCCAATGAGCAGTTCTTC

J: TRBJ2-1
D: NA
V: TRBV12-3/TRBV12-4
size: NA
length: 16
CDR3: CASSLTGDADYNEQFF
DNA: TGTGCCAGCAGCCTCACAGGAGATGCAGACTACAATGAGCAGTTCTTC

J: TRBJ1-2
D: NA
V: TRBV20-1
size: few
length: 15
CDR3: CSATQQDAGSVGYTF
DNA: TGCAGTGCTACACAACAGGACGCGGGTAGTGTTGGCTACACCTTC

J: TRBJ2-6
D: NA
V: TRBV4-1
size: NA
length: 14
CDR3: CASTAGPGANVLTF
DNA: TGCGCCAGCACGGCGGGTCCTGGGGCCAACGTCCTGACTTTC

J: TRBJ2-7
D: TRBD1
V: TRBV4-2
size: NA
length: 15
CDR3: CASSQPGQGVYEQYF
DNA: TGTGCCAGCAGCCAGCCGGGACAGGGTGTCTACGAGCAGTACTTC

J: TRBJ2-1
D: NA
V: TRBV3-1
size: NA
length: 15
CDR3: CASSQAGRRRDEQFF
DNA: TGTGCCAGCAGCCAAGCGGGGAGAAGAAGAGATGAGCAGTTCTTC

J: TRBJ1-1
D: NA
V: TRBV7-2
size: many
length: 15
CDR3: CASSLAGRLNTEAFF
DNA: TGTGCCAGCAGCTTAGCGGGCCGGCTGAACACTGAAGCTTTCTTT

J: TRBJ2-6
D: NA
V: TRBV6-5
size: once
length: 15
CDR3: CASRPGISGANVLTF
DNA: TGTGCCAGCAGACCAGGCATTTCTGGGGCCAACGTCCTGACTTTC

J: TRBJ2-7
D: NA
V: TRBV9
size: NA
length: 15
CDR3: CASSVAAGPTYEQYF
DNA: TGTGCCAGCAGCGTAGCGGCGGGACCCACTTACGAGCAGTACTTC

J: TRBJ2-7
D: NA
V: TRBV9
size: NA
length: 15
CDR3: CASSEMGDLTYEQYF
DNA: TGTGCCAGCAGCGAGATGGGGGACCTAACCTACGAGCAGTACTTC

J: TRBJ2-7
D: NA
V: TRBV4-1
size: NA
length: 15
CDR3: CASSQEWSGSYEQYF
DNA: TGCGCCAGCAGCCAAGAGTGGTCCGGTTCCTACGAGCAGTACTTC

J: TRBJ1-2
D: NA
V: TRBV3-1
size: few
length: 14
CDR3: CASSRDIYNYGYTF
DNA: TGTGCCAGCAGCCGGGACATTTACAACTATGGCTACACCTTC

J: TRBJ2-1
D: NA
V: TRBV20-1
size: NA
length: 15
CDR3: CSARSSSMSFNEQFF
DNA: TGCAGTGCTAGATCATCTAGCATGTCCTTCAATGAGCAGTTCTTC

J: TRBJ2-3
D: NA
V: TRBV6-2/TRBV6-3
size: NA
length: 11
CDR3: CARRRADTQYF
DNA: TGTGCCAGACGGCGAGCAGATACGCAGTATTTT

J: TRBJ2-1
D: NA
V: TRBV4-1
size: few
length: 12
CDR3: CASSQGGYEQFF
DNA: TGCGCCAGCAGCCAAGGGGGGTATGAGCAGTTCTTC

J: TRBJ2-7
D: TRBD2
V: TRBV5-6
size: NA
length: 15
CDR3: CASSFFGLAGAEQYF
DNA: TGTGCCAGCAGCTTTTTTGGACTAGCGGGAGCCGAGCAGTACTTC

J: TRBJ2-1
D: NA
V: TRBV11-3
size: few
length: 14
CDR3: CASSPRETYNEQFF
DNA: TGTGCCAGCAGCCCCAGGGAGACCTACAATGAGCAGTTCTTC

J: TRBJ1-2
D: TRBD1
V: TRBV7-9
size: few
length: 15
CDR3: CASSFVLTGDYGYTF
DNA: TGTGCCAGCAGCTTCGTGCTGACAGGGGACTATGGCTACACCTTC